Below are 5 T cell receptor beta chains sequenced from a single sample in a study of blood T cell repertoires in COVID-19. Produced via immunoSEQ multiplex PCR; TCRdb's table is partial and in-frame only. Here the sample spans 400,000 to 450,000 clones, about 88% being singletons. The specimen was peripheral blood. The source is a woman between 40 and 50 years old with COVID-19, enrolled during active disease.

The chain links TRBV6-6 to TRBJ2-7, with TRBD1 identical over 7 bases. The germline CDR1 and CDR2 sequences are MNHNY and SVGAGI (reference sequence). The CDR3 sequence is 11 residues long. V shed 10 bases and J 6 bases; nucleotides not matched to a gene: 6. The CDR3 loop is CATWTGVEQYF. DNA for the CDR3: TGTGCCACCTGGACAGGAGTCGAGCAGTACTTC.

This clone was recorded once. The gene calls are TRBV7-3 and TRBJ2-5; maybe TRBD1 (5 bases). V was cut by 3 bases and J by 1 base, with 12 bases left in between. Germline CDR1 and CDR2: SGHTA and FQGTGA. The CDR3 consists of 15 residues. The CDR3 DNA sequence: TGTGCCAGCAGCTTCTACGCAGACAGCCAAGAGACCCAGTACTTC. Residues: CASSFYADSQETQYF.

The CDR3, as DNA: TGTGCCAGCAGCCCATTCACCGGGACAGGGGTCGGGGCCAACGTCCTGACTTTC. Encoded protein: CASSPFTGTGVGANVLTF. The chain uses TRBV11-3 and TRBJ2-6; TRBD1 aligns across 10 bases. The CDR3 is 18 amino acids. The germline CDR1 and CDR2 sequences are SGHNT and YENEEA. Losses at the gene ends were 5 bases for V and 4 bases for J; bases not matched to a gene: 11.

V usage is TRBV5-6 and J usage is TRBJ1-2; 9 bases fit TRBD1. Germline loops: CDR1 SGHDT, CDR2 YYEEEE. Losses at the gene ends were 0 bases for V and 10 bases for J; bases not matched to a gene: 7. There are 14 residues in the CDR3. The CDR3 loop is CASSLVDRGSTYTF. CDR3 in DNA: TGTGCCAGCAGCTTGGTGGACAGGGGATCAACCTACACCTTC.

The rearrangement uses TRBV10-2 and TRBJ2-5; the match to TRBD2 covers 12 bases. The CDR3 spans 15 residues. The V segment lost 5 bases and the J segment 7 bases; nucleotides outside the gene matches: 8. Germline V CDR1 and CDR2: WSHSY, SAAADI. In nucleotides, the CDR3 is TGCGCCAGCAGTCTAGCGGGGGGGCGCACGAGGACCCAGTACTTC. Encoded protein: CASSLAGGRTRTQYF.